This T cell receptor (beta chain) was recorded in a study of T cell responses to AZD1222 COVID-19 vaccine. The V end lost 0 bases, the J end lost 9 bases, and 9 bases lay between the germline ends. The CDR3 has 12 amino acids. Looked up from germline, CDR1 is LGHDT and CDR2 is YNNKEL (reference sequence). As for this clone: Its specificity is not known.

Findings of the study overall: The study found Spike-specific TCR breadth and depth rose after two AZD1222 doses. Per reports, nearly half of all spike-specific TCRs target regions that are unmutated in variants. Dominant at 160-218 and 743-854, vaccine-associated CD4 TCRs also spanned spike.

Some clones are missing from TCRdb's copy, which holds only in-frame ones; the method was immunoSEQ multiplex PCR. The data contain 120,000 to 150,000 clones, over 80% of them singletons. Here the sequenced sample was peripheral blood, taken on day 0 of MenACWY control vaccination. The receptor's source is an adult in good health. The rearrangement joins TRBV3-1 (or the pseudogene TRBV3-2) to TRBJ2-7; TRBD2 might be the D (5 bases). CDR3 protein: CASSQDYSGQYF. CDR3 DNA sequence: TGTGCCAGCAGCCAAGACTACAGCGGGCAGTACTTC.